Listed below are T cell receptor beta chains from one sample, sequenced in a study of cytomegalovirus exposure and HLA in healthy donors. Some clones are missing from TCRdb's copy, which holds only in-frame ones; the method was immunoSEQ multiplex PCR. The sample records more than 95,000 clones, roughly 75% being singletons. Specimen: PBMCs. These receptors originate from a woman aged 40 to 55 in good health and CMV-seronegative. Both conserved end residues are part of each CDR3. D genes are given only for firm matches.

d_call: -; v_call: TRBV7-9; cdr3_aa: CASRFTGSNEKLFF
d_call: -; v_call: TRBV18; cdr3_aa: CASSDSLQETQYF
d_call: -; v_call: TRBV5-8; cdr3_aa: CASSRRAGPTEAFF
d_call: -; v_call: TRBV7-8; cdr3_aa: CASSLGGRSNYGYTF
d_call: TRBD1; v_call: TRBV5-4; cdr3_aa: CASSIGQGATEQYF
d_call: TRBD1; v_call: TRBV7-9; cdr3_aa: CASILGQGALDTQYF
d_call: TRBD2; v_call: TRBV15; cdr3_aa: CATSTTSGTDTQYF
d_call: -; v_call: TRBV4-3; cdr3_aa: CASSRVWSGNQPQHF
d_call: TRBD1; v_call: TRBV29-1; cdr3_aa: CSVETGTGRWDF
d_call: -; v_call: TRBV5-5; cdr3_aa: CASSFIVAANEKLFF
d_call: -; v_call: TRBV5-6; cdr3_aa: CASSFRGSLTRETQYF
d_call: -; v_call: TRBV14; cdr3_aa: CASSQDADNTEAFF
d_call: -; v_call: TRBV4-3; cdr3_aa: CASSQMLPGEKLFF
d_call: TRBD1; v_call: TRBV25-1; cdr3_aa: CASMTGNYGYTF
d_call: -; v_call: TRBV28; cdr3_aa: CASSFPPGRHYYEQYF
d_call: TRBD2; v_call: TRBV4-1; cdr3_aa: CASSQVLGGRTAYNEQFF
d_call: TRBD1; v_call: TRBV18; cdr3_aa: CASSQGQANTGELFF
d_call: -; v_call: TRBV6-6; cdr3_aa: CASSSRQHTEAFF
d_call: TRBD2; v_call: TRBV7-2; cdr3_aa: CASSLAGGRLSEQYF
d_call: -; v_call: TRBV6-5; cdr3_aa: CASSYSGAGGYGYTF
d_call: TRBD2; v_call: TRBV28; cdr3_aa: CASSFSGGGGDTQYF
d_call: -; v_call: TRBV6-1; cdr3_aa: CASSEGTPAYGYTF
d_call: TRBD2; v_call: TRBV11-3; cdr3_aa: CASSPGTSNPDTQYF
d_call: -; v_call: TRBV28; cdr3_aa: CASRRPSSSYEQYF
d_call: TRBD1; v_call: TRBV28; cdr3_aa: CASSSTTGYWF
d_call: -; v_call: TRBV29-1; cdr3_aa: CSVNNPGVGGYTF
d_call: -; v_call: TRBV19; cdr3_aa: CASETGGVKNSPLHF
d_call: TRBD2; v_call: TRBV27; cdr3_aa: CASSYAGGHSYEQYF
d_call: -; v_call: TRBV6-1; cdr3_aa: CASLSGWGNTIYF
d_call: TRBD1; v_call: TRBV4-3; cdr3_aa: CASSQGGTGSMSPFF
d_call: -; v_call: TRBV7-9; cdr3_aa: CASSLGAHKNTEAFF
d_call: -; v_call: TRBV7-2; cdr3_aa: CASSLTRDILYKMNTEAFF
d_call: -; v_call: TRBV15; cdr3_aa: CATSRGGTGRYEQYF
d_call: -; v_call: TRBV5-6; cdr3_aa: CASSAGQYSNQPQHF
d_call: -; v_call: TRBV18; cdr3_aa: CASSLNGGDGTEAFF
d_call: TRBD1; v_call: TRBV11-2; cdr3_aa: CASSRRDRDYEQYF
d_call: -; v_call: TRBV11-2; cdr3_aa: CASSLDRTAPAFF
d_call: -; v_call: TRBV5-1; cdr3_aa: CASSLGRLSSYEQYF
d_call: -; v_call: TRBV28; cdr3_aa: CASSFKGYGYTF
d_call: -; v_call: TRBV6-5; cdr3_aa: CASSELAVQVSAFF
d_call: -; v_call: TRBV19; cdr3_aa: CASEGARGVIDEQYF
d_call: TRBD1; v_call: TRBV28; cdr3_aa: CASSSRGLGTDTQYF
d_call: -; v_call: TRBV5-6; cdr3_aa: CASSLTGGPIDEKLFF
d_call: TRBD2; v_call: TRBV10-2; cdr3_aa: CASSPQPGTRSSYEQYF
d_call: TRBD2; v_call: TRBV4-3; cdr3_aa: CASSHWGLAGGNEQFF
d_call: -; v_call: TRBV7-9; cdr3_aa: CASSENRNALSSTF
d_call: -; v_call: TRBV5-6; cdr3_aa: CASSPLDHYEQYF
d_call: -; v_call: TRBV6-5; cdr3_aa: CASNYRGANTEAFF
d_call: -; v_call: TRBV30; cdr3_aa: CAWGPSGRDTQYF
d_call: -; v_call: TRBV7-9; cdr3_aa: CASSPWGSGDEQFF
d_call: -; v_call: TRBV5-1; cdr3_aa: CASSFSTGYEQYF
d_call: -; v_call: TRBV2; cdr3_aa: CASSALGANTEAFF
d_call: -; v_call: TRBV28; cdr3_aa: CASSRDNEQFF
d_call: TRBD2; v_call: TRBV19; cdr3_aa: CASSMGLAGGTLYNEQFF
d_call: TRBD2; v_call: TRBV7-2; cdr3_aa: CASSLPAGVTQYF
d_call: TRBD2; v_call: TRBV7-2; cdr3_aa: CASRPAGPTDTQYF
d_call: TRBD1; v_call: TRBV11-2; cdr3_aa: CASSFTGGSNSPLHF
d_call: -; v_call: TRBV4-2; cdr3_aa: CASSQEPGAGNEQFF
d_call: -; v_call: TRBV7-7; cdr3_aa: CASSATENTEAFF